This T cell receptor beta chain was sequenced during a study of CD8 T cells in ankylosing spondylitis. TCRdb re-analysed the 5' RACE reads in MiXCR, keeping a single row per CDR3 protein. The sample yields over 700,000 distinct CDR3 sequences, under 20% seen once. This clonotype has more than one count but fewer than ten. What it binds is not known. General observations from the study: There was a TCR beta motif, made of several highly homologous variants, that appeared characteristic of ankylosing spondylitis blood.

Germline CDR1 is MNHNS and CDR2 is SASEGT. CDR3 length: 15 residues. Trimming removed 1 base at V and 6 bases at J, with 13 bases between. The sample consisted of blood, either unsorted or a sorted T cell fraction (not recorded which). The receptor's source is a male donor with ankylosing spondylitis. The J gene is TRBJ1-5, the V gene TRBV6-1; no clear D gene. The CDR3: CASSEVGTIPQPQHF. Written as DNA, the CDR3 is TGTGCCAGCAGTGAAGTAGGAACTATTCCTCAGCCCCAGCATTTT.